This TCR beta chain was observed in a study of preoperative IRX-2 immunotherapy in early breast cancer. Assay used: immunoSEQ multiplex PCR; TCRdb lists only in-frame clones, some missing. Of about 26,000 clones listed, approximately 80% are singletons. CDR3 length: 14 residues. Germline V gives CDR1 SGHRS, CDR2 YFSETQ. Trimming removed 0 bases at V and 9 bases at J, with 13 bases between. Treatment in this sample: preoperative locoregional IRX-2 cytokine immunotherapy. Samples came from a phase Ib trial of preoperative locoregional IRX-2 cytokine immunotherapy. Material: lymph node tissue, obtained after IRX-2 immunotherapy. The gene calls are TRBV5-1 and TRBJ2-1; D possibly corresponds to TRBD2 (5 bases). The source of this sequence is a human donor with breast cancer. The CDR3 coding sequence is TGCGCCAGCAGCTTGGCCGAGGGTATGGGTGAGCAGTTCTTC. As protein: CASSLAEGMGEQFF.